Below are 21 T cell receptor beta chains sequenced from a single sample in a study of shared clonotypes between healthy human individuals. TCRdb's copy holds only in-frame clones and misses some; the assay was immunoSEQ multiplex PCR. The table has about 2 million clones, around 96% seen once. Naive CD8 cells lacked CD45RO, underwent positive selection for CCR7 and left out terminally differentiated effector memory CD45RA+ cells. Source material: naive CD8+ T cells sorted from blood. These receptors were taken from a young man in good health.

With respect to this clone: The same CDR3 is also encoded by other DNA sequences in this sample. J is TRBJ2-3 and V is TRBV5-6, with D uncertain. With 2 bases removed from V and 3 bases from J, the gap between germline ends came to 4 bases. CDR1 is SGHDT and CDR2 is YYEEEE in the germline V gene. This CDR3 comprises 12 residues. The CDR3 region has the DNA TGTGCCAGCAGCTTTCAGACAGATACGCAGTATTTT. Protein: CASSFQTDTQYF.

The V call is TRBV7-9, the J call TRBJ2-1; TRBD1 aligns across 7 bases. The CDR3 extends over 15 amino acids. J gave up 0 bases and V 4 bases, and 3 bases lay outside the gene matches. Germline lookup yields CDR1 SEHNR and CDR2 FQNEAQ (reference sequence). The CDR3 loop reads CASSSGQSSYNEQFF. Here the CDR3 DNA reads TGTGCCAGCAGCTCGGGACAGAGCTCCTACAATGAGCAGTTCTTC.

Only a few counts were recorded for this clone. The chain combines TRBV28 with TRBJ1-5; D remains ambiguous. The V end lost 3 bases, the J end lost 6 bases, and 9 bases lay between the germline ends. CDR1 is MDHEN, CDR2 SYDVKM, per germline. CDR3 length equals 13 residues. The CDR3 region has the DNA TGTGCCAGCAGTTTGCAGGACGGTCAGCCCCAGCATTTT. Residues: CASSLQDGQPQHF.

Remarks on this clone: This same CDR3 is encoded by further DNA sequences in the sample. This chain uses TRBV7-9 with TRBJ2-2; no reliable D call. Trimming cost V 0 bases and J 4 bases, with 6 bases left between them. This CDR3 contains 14 residues. CDR1 and CDR2 from the germline V gene are SEHNR and FQNEAQ (reference sequence). Here the CDR3 reads CASSLAPSTGELFF. DNA of the CDR3: TGTGCCAGCAGCTTAGCGCCTAGCACCGGGGAGCTGTTTTTT.

The CDR3 reads CASIAGGYTGELFF. CDR3 bases: TGTGCCAGCATAGCGGGGGGGTACACCGGGGAGCTGTTTTTT. The chain employs TRBV6-6 and TRBJ2-2, with 11 bases identical to TRBD2. There are 14 residues in the CDR3. V lost 7 bases and J lost 3; bases outside the gene matches: 1. Germline V gene sequence: CDR1 MNHNY, CDR2 SVGAGI (reference sequence).

This sequence joins TRBV7-9 and TRBJ2-7, with 11 bases that match TRBD1. Per germline, CDR1 SEHNR and CDR2 FQNEAQ (reference sequence). This CDR3 is 14 amino acids long. With V trimmed by 5 bases and J by 5 bases, 5 bases remained unmatched. The CDR3: CASSPRTGGHEQYF. The CDR3 region has the DNA TGTGCCAGCAGCCCTAGGACAGGGGGCCACGAGCAGTACTTC.

V and J are TRBV6-6 and TRBJ2-7; D is uncertain. V shed 6 bases and J shed 3 bases, with 12 bases lying between them. This CDR3 is built from 13 residues. Germline V gene sequence: CDR1 MNHNY, CDR2 SVGAGI (reference sequence). The CDR3 region is CASSPDGIYEQYF. CDR3 nucleotides: TGTGCCAGCAGCCCGGACGGAATCTACGAGCAGTACTTC.

This rearrangement joins TRBV7-9 to TRBJ2-7; 8 bases align to TRBD1. Germline assignment: CDR1 SEHNR and CDR2 FQNEAQ (reference sequence). The CDR3 extends over 14 amino acids. Trimming cost V 5 bases and J 2 bases; bases outside gene matches: 5. In DNA, the CDR3 is TGTGCCAGCAGCCCACTGGACAGGGCCTACGAGCAGTACTTC. It specifies CASSPLDRAYEQYF.

The chain employs TRBV4-1 and TRBJ2-5; possible D gene TRBD1, 5 bases. Germline-derived CDR1 and CDR2 are MGHRA and YSYEKL. The V end lost 0 bases, the J end lost 2 bases, and 16 bases lay between the germline ends. The CDR3 covers 17 residues. The CDR3 is CASSQEQDGLLQETQYF. CDR3 nucleotides: TGCGCCAGCAGCCAAGAACAGGACGGCTTATTACAAGAGACCCAGTACTTC.

The V call is TRBV27, the J call TRBJ2-5; D might be TRBD2 (5 bases). Trimming left V 3 bases short and J 5 bases short, with 13 bases between. Germline assignment: CDR1 MNHEY and CDR2 SMNVEV (reference sequence). The length of the CDR3 is 14 residues. The CDR3 DNA follows: TGTGCCAGCAGTTTGGAACCCTCGGGGGAGACCCAGTACTTC. It encodes CASSLEPSGETQYF.

The chain uses TRBV7-9 and TRBJ1-1; D possibly corresponds to TRBD1 (5 bases). The CDR3 runs 16 residues. V gave up 1 base and J gave up 5 bases, with 17 bases separating them. The germline gives CDR1 SEHNR, CDR2 FQNEAQ (reference sequence). The chain's CDR3 is CASSLGPGDGATEAFF. DNA for the CDR3: TGTGCCAGCAGCTTAGGACCGGGGGATGGGGCAACTGAAGCTTTCTTT.

J is TRBJ1-2 and V is TRBV6-6; D perhaps matches TRBD1 (5 bases). This CDR3 is built from 13 residues. The germline V and J ends were trimmed by 6 bases and 3 bases, with 11 bases remaining between them. Germline V gives CDR1 MNHNY, CDR2 SVGAGI (reference sequence). CDR3 in DNA: TGTGCCAGCAGAGGAGACAGAGACTATGGCTACACCTTC. Protein sequence: CASRGDRDYGYTF.

This chain connects TRBV15 to TRBJ1-4; 9 nucleotides agree with TRBD1. The germline V gene encodes CDR1 LNHNV and CDR2 YYDKDF (reference sequence). V gave up 5 bases and J gave up 8 bases; unmatched junction bases: 9. The CDR3 totals 15 residues. As DNA, the CDR3 is TGTGCCACCAGCCCCAAGACAGGGGGGAAAGAAAAACTGTTTTTT. It is translated as CATSPKTGGKEKLFF. Drawing the rest from reference TRBV15 and TRBJ1-4, the complete variable domain is DAMVIQNPRYQVTQFGKPVTLSCSQTLNHNVMYWYQQKSSQAPKLLFHYYDKDFNNEADTPDNFQSRRPNTSFCFLDIRSPGLGDTAMYLCATSPKTGGKEKLFFGSGTQLSVL.

The chain couples TRBV5-1 to TRBJ2-7; D is undetermined. The CDR3 runs 12 residues. Per germline, CDR1 SGHRS and CDR2 YFSETQ. Trimming took off 0 bases at V and 4 bases at J, with 5 bases between the two ends. For the CDR3, the DNA is TGCGCCAGCAGCTTGGACCTTTACGAGCAGTACTTC. Protein sequence: CASSLDLYEQYF.

The CDR3 region is CASSSANEETQYF. The CDR3 coding sequence is TGTGCCAGCAGCTCGGCGAATGAGGAGACCCAGTACTTC. V usage is TRBV7-9 and J usage is TRBJ2-5; D unresolved. The CDR3 spans 13 residues. Trimming left V 4 bases short and J 5 bases short, with 11 bases between. Germline V gene lookup returns CDR1 SEHNR and CDR2 FQNEAQ (reference sequence).

This rearrangement joins TRBV6-5 to TRBJ1-6; 7 positions match TRBD1. The germline V gene encodes CDR1 MNHEY and CDR2 SVGAGI. With 9 bases clipped from V and 12 bases from J, the junction kept 17 bases outside the gene matches. CDR3 length: 15 amino acids. This chain's CDR3 is CARPTGTVTFLPLHF. In nucleotides, the CDR3 is TGTGCCAGGCCAACAGGGACAGTAACATTCTTACCCCTCCACTTT.

This chain uses TRBV4-1 with TRBJ2-7; 9 nucleotides match TRBD1. CDR3 length: 15 residues. Germline trimming cut 0 bases from V and 6 bases from J; bases unmatched to any gene: 6. Germline-derived CDR1 and CDR2 are MGHRA and YSYEKL. For the CDR3, the DNA is TGCGCCAGCAGCCAAGAGGGGACAGGGCCGGTCGAGCAGTACTTC. Protein sequence: CASSQEGTGPVEQYF.

The chain has TRBV25-1 and TRBJ2-1; D may correspond to TRBD1 or TRBD2 (5 bases each). This CDR3 spans 16 amino acids. The germline V gene encodes CDR1 MGHDK and CDR2 SYGVNS. Trimming left V 0 bases short and J 2 bases short, with 11 bases between. The CDR3 DNA reads as TGTGCCAGCAGTGAATACGACAGAGGGGCCTACAATGAGCAGTTCTTC. Amino acid sequence: CASSEYDRGAYNEQFF.

J is TRBJ2-7 and V is TRBV27, with D perhaps matching TRBD1 or TRBD2 (6 bases each). CDR3 size: 14 residues. V was pared by 5 bases and J by 5 bases, with 16 bases between. Germline CDR1 reads MNHEY; CDR2 reads SMNVEV (reference sequence). The DNA of the CDR3 is TGTGCCAGCAGTCCCCACCAGGAGGGGGACGAGCAGTACTTC. Amino acid sequence: CASSPHQEGDEQYF.

The V gene is TRBV7-9, the J gene TRBJ2-7; 7 nucleotides align to TRBD1. Germline CDR1 and CDR2: SEHNR and FQNEAQ (reference sequence). The trim removed 5 bases at V and 0 bases at J, leaving 10 bases unmatched. This CDR3 has 16 residues. DNA of the CDR3: TGTGCCAGCAGCCTACTGACAGGGCCGAGCTCCTACGAGCAGTACTTC. This encodes CASSLLTGPSSYEQYF.

V gene TRBV11-2 combines with J gene TRBJ2-2; D remains ambiguous. The CDR3 length is 15 residues. The germline V gene has CDR1 SGHAT and CDR2 FQNNGV. V was pared by 6 bases and J by 2 bases, with 13 bases between. In DNA, the CDR3 is TGTGCCAGCAGTTGGTATGCTGTAAACACCGGGGAGCTGTTTTTT. Encoded protein: CASSWYAVNTGELFF.